The clone carrying this T cell receptor (beta chain) was counted once. These data are taken from a study of OX40 agonist ivuxolimab in advanced cancers. Overall study: Dose-escalation patients suffered from hepatocellular carcinoma, melanoma, renal cell or head and neck cancer. Three patients had partial responses: one hepatocellular carcinoma, two cutaneous melanoma. It was permissible to have had prior anti-PD-1, anti-PD-L1 or anti-CTLA-4 therapy, and about 40% had some.

Repertoires were generated with immunoSEQ multiplex PCR, while TCRdb's copy carries only in-frame clones and drops some. This table has about 80,000 clones, roughly 91% appearing once. The clonotype was recovered from an adult with an advanced solid tumor such as melanoma, head and neck, liver or kidney cancer. The material sequenced was CD4+ or CD8+ T cells sorted from blood, taken in a trial of the OX40 agonist ivuxolimab.

The CDR3 nucleotides are TGTGCCAGCAGCTACTTACAGGGGGACTACGAGCAGTACTTC. It specifies CASSYLQGDYEQYF. This sequence joins TRBV5-5 and TRBJ2-7, with 8 bases identical to TRBD1. The CDR3 runs to 14 residues. The germline V gene has CDR1 SGHKS and CDR2 YYEKEE (reference sequence). V shed 3 bases, J shed 3 bases, and the junction held 5 bases outside the gene matches.